The T cell receptor (beta chain) described here comes from a study of OX40 agonist ivuxolimab in advanced cancers. Study information: Each dose-escalation patient presented with hepatocellular carcinoma, melanoma, renal cell or head and neck cancer.

Study outcomes and limitations: CD4+ T cells averaged fewer expanded clones than CD8+ T cells. Partial responders at 0.1-3.0 mg/kg had among the lowest clonal expansion.

This CDR3 is 13 amino acids long. Germline V gene sequence: CDR1 LNHDA, CDR2 SQIVND (reference sequence). V was clipped by 4 bases and J by 11 bases, with 16 bases between them. Autoimmune disease history or systemic immunosuppression disqualified patients. A note on this clone: Its target is unknown.

Using immunoSEQ multiplex PCR, the repertoire was profiled, and TCRdb retains in-frame clones only, with some absent. The table shows about 26,000 clones, with 75% to 90% occurring only once. The V gene is TRBV19, the J gene TRBJ2-3, with D maybe TRBD2 (6 bases). The TCR comes from an adult with an advanced solid tumor such as melanoma, head and neck, liver or kidney cancer. Sequenced here: CD4+ or CD8+ T cells sorted from blood, sampled in a trial of the OX40 agonist ivuxolimab. CDR3 region: CASSRDSTQGQYF. CDR3 DNA: TGTGCCAGTAGTAGGGACTCGACTCAAGGGCAGTATTTT.